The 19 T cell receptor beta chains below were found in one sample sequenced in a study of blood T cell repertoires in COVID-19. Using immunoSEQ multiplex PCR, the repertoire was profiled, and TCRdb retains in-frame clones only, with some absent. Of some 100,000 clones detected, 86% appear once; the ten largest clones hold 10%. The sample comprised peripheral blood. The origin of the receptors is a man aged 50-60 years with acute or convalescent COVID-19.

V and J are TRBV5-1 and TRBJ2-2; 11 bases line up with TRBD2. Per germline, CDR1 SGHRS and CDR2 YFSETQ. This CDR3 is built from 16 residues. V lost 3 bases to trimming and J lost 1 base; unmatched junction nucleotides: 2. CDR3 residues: CASSYLAGGNTGELFF. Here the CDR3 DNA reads TGCGCCAGCAGCTACCTAGCGGGAGGGAACACCGGGGAGCTGTTTTTT.

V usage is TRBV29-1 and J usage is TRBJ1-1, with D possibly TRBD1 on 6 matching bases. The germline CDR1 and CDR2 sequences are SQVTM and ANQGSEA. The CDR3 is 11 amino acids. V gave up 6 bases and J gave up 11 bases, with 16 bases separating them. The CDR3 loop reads CSVTQGPPAFF. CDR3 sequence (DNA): TGCAGCGTCACTCAGGGGCCCCCCGCTTTCTTT.

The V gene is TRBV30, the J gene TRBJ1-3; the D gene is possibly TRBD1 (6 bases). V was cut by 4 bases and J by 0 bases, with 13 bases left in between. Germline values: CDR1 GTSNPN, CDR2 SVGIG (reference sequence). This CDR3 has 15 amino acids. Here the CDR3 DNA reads TGTGCCTGGACCTTCGGACAGCGCTCTGGAAACACCATATATTTT. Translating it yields CAWTFGQRSGNTIYF.

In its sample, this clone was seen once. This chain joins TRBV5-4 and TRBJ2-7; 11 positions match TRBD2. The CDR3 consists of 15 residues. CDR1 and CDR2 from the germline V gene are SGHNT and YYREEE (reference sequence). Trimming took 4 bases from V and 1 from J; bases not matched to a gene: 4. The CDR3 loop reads CASSPLAGVSYEQYF. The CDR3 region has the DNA TGTGCCAGCAGCCCACTAGCGGGAGTGTCCTACGAGCAGTACTTC. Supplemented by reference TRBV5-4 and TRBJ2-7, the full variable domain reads ETGVTQSPTHLIKTRGQQVTLRCSSQSGHNTVSWYQQALGQGPQFIFQYYREEENGRGNFPPRFSGLQFPNYSSELNVNALELDDSALYLCASSPLAGVSYEQYFGPGTRLTVT.

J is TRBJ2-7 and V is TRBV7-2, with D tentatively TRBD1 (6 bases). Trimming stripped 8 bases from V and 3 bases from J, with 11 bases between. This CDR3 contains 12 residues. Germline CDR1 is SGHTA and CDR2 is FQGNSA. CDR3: CASSTGYYEQYF. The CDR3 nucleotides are TGTGCCAGCTCAACAGGGTACTACGAGCAGTACTTC. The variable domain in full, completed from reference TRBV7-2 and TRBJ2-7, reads GAGVSQSPSNKVTEKGKDVELRCDPISGHTALYWYRQSLGQGLEFLIYFQGNSAPDKSGLPSDRFSAERTGGSVSTLTIQRTQQEDSAVYLCASSTGYYEQYFGPGTRLTVT.

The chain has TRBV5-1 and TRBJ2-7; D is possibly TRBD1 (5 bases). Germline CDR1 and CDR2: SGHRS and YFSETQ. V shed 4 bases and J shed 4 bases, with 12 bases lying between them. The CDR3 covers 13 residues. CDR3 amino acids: CASSLDSPYEQYF. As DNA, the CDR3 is TGCGCCAGCAGCCTTGACAGTCCTTACGAGCAGTACTTC.

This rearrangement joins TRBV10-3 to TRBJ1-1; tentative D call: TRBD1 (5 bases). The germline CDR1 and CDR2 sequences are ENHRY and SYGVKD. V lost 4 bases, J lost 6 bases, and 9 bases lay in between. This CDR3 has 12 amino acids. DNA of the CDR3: TGTGCCATCAGTGGGGGCGGGGCTGAAGCTTTCTTT. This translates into CAISGGGAEAFF.

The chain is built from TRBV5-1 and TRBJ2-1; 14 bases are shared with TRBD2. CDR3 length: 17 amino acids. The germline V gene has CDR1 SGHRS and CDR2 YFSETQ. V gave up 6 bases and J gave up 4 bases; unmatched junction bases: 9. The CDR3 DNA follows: TGCGCCAGCACCGGACTAGCGGGAGGCCCAGTTTACAATGAGCAGTTCTTC. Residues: CASTGLAGGPVYNEQFF.

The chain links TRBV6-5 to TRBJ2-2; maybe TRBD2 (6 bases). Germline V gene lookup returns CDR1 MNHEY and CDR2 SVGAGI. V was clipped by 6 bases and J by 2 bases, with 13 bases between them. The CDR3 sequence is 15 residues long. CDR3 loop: CASSFQGLNTGELFF. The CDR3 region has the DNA TGTGCCAGCAGCTTCCAGGGACTTAACACCGGGGAGCTGTTTTTT.

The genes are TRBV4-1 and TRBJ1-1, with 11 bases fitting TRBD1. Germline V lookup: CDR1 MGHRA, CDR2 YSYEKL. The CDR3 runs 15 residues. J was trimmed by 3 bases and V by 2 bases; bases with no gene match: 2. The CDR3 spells CASSQTGQGDTEAFF. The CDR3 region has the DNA TGCGCCAGCAGCCAAACGGGACAGGGGGACACTGAAGCTTTCTTT.

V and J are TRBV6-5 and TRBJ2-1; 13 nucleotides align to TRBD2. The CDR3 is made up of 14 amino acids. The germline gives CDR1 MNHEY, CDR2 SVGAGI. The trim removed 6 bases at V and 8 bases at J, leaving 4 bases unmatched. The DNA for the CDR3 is TGTGCCAGCAGGAAACTAGCGGGGGGGGATGAGCAGTTCTTC. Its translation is CASRKLAGGDEQFF.

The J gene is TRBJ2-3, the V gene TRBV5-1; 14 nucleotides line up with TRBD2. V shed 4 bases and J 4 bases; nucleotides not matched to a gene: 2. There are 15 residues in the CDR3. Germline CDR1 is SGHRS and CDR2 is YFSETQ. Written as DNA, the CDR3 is TGCGCCAGCAGCATGACTAGCGGGAGGGCAGATACGCAGTATTTT. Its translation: CASSMTSGRADTQYF.

The CDR3 DNA follows: TGTGCCAGCAGCGTAAACACAGGGGGGGATACGCAGTATTTT. Protein product: CASSVNTGGDTQYF. V and J are TRBV9 and TRBJ2-3; 8 nucleotides align to TRBD1. The CDR3 is 14 amino acids. Germline loops: CDR1 SGDLS, CDR2 YYNGEE. V was clipped by 1 base and J by 6 bases; unmatched bases: 4.

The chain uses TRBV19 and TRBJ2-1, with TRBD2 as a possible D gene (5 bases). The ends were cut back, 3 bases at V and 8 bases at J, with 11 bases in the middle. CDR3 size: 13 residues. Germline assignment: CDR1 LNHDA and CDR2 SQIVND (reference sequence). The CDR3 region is CASSIRPGDEQFF. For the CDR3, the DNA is TGTGCCAGTAGTATTAGGCCCGGGGATGAGCAGTTCTTC.

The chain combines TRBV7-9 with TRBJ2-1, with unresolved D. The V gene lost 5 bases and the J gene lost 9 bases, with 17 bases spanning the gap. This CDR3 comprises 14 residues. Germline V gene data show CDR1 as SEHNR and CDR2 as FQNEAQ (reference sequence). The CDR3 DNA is TGTGCCAGCAGCGTCTTTCCCTTTCCCAGTGAGCAGTTCTTC. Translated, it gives CASSVFPFPSEQFF. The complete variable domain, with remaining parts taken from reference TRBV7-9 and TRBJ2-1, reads DTGVSQNPRHKITKRGQNVTFRCDPISEHNRLYWYRQTLGQGPEFLTYFQNEAQLEKSRLLSDRFSAERPKGSFSTLEIQRTEQGDSAMYLCASSVFPFPSEQFFGPGTRLTVL.

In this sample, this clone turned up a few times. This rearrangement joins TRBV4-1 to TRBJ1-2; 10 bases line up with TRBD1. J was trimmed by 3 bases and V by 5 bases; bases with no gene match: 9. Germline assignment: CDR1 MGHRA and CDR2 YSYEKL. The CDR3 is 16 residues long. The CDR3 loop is CASSYFTGTGDYGYTF. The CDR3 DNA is TGCGCCAGCAGCTATTTTACCGGGACAGGGGACTATGGCTACACCTTC.

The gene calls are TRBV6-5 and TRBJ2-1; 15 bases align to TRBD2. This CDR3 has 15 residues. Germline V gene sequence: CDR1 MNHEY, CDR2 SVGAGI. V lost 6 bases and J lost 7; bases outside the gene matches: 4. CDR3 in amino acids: CASSGTSGRSNEQFF. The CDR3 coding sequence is TGTGCCAGCAGCGGGACTAGCGGGAGGTCTAATGAGCAGTTCTTC.

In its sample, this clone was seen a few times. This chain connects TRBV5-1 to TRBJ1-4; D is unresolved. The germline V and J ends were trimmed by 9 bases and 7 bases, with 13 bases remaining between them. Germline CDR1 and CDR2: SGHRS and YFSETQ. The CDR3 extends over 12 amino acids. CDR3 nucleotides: TGCGCCATTCTAAAGAGGGCTGAAAAACTGTTTTTT. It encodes CAILKRAEKLFF.

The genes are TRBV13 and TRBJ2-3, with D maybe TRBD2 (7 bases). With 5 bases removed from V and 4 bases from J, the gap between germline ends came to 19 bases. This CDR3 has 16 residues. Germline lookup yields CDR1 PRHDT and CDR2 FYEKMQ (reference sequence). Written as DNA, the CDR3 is TGTGCCAGCAGCGGAGGGGGGGGGCTGATGGCAGATACGCAGTATTTT. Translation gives CASSGGGGLMADTQYF.